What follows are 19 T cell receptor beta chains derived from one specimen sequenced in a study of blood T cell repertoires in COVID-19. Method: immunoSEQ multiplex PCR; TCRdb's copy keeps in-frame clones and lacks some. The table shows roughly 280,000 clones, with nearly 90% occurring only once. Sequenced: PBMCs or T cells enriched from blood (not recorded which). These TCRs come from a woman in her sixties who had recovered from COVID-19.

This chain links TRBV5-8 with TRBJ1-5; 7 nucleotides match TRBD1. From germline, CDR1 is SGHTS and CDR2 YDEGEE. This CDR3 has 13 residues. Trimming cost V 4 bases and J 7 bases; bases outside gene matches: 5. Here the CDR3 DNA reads TGTGCCAGCAGCCCCAGGGGGGACCAGCCCCAGCATTTT. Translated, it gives CASSPRGDQPQHF. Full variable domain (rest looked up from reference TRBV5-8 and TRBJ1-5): EAGVTQSPTHLIKTRGQQATLRCSPISGHTSVYWYQQALGLGLQFLLWYDEGEERNRGNFPPRFSGRQFPNYSSELNVNALELEDSALYLCASSPRGDQPQHFGDGTRLSIL.

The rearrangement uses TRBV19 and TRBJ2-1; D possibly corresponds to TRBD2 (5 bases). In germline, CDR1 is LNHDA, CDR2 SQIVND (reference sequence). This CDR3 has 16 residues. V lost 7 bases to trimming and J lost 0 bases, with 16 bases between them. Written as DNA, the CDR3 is TGTGCCAGTACTTCCTTGTCGGGAAGCTCCTACAATGAGCAGTTCTTC. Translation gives CASTSLSGSSYNEQFF.

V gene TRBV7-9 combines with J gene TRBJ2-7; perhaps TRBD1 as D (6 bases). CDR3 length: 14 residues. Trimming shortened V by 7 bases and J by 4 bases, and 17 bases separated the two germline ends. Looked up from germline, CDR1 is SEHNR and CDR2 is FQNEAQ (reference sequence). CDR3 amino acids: CASIPGELLYEQYF. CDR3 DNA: TGTGCCAGCATCCCAGGGGAGTTGTTATACGAGCAGTACTTC.

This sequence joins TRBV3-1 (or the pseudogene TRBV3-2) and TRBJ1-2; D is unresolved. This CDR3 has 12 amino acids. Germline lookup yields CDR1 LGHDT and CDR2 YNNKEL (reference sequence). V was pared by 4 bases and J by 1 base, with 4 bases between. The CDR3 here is CASSRLNYGYTF. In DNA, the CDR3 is TGTGCCAGCAGCCGACTTAACTATGGCTACACCTTC.

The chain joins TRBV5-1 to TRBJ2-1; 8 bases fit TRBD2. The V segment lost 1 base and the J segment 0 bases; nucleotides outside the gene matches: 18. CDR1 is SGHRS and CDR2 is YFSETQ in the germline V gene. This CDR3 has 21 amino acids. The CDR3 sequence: CASSLLGDTSGLLSSYNEQFF. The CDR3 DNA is TGCGCCAGCAGCTTGTTAGGAGACACTAGCGGCCTACTGAGCTCCTACAATGAGCAGTTCTTC.

CDR3 sequence reads: CASSELGGSSYNSPLHF. In nucleotides, the CDR3 is TGCGCCAGCAGTGAGTTAGGAGGTAGCTCCTATAATTCACCCCTCCACTTT. This sequence joins TRBV10-2 and TRBJ1-6, with unresolved D. This CDR3 has 17 amino acids. Germline CDR1 reads WSHSY; CDR2 reads SAAADI. Between the trimmed V and J ends, which lost 1 base and 0 bases, there was a span of 10 bases.

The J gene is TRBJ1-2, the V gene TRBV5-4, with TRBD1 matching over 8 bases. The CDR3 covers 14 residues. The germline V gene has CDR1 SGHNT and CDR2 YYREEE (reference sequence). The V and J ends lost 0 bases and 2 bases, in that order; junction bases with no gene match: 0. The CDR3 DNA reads TGTGCCAGCAGCTTGGGGACAGGGAACTATGGCTACACCTTC. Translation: CASSLGTGNYGYTF. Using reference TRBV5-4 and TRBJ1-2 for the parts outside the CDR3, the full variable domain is ETGVTQSPTHLIKTRGQQVTLRCSSQSGHNTVSWYQQALGQGPQFIFQYYREEENGRGNFPPRFSGLQFPNYSSELNVNALELDDSALYLCASSLGTGNYGYTFGSGTRLTVV.

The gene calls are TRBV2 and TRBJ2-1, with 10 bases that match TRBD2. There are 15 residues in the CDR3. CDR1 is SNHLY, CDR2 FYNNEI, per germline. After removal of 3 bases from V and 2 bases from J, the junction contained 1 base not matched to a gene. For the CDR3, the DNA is TGTGCCAGCAGTGATAGCGGGAGGACCTACAATGAGCAGTTCTTC. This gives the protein CASSDSGRTYNEQFF. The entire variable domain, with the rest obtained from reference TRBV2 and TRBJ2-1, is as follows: EPEVTQTPSHQVTQMGQEVILRCVPISNHLYFYWYRQILGQKVEFLVSFYNNEISEKSEIFDDQFSVERPDGSNFTLKIRSTKLEDSAMYFCASSDSGRTYNEQFFGPGTRLTVL.

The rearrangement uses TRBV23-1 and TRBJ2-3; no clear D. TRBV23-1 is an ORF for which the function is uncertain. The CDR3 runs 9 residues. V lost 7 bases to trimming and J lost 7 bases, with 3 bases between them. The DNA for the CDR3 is TGCGCCAGCATCAATACGCAGTATTTT. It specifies CASINTQYF.

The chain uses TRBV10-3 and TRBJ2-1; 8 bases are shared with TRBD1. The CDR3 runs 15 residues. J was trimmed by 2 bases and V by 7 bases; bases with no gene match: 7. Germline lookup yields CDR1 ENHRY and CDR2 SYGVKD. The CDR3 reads CAITKTGATYNEQFF. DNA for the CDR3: TGTGCCATCACTAAGACAGGGGCTACCTACAATGAGCAGTTCTTC.

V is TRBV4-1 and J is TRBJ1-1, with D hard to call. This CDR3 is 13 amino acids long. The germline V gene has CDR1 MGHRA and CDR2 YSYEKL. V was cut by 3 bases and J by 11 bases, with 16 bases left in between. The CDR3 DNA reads TGCGCCAGCAGCCAGGCGGTCCGGGTTGGCGCTTTCTTT. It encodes CASSQAVRVGAFF.

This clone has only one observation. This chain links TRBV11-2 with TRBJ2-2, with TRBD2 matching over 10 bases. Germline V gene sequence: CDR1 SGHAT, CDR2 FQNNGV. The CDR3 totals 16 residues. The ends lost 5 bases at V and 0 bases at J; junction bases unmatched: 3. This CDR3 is CASSPLAGANTGELFF. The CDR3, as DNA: TGTGCCAGCAGCCCGCTAGCGGGGGCGAACACCGGGGAGCTGTTTTTT.

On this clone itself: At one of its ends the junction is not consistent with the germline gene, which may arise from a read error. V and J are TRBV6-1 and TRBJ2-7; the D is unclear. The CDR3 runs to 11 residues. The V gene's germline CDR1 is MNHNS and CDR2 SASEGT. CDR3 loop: CASSERHSKDF. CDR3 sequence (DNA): TGTGCCAGCAGTGAAAGACATTCGAAGGACTTC.

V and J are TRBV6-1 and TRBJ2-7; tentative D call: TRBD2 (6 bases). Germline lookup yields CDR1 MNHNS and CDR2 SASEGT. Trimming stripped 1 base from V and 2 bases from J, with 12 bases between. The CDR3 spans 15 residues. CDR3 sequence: CASSEGGAGTYEQYF. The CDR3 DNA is TGTGCCAGCAGTGAAGGCGGCGCGGGAACCTACGAGCAGTACTTC.

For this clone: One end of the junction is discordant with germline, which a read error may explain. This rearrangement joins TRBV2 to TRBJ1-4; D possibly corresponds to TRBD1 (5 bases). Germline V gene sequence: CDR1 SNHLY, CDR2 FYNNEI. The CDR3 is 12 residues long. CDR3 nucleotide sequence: TGTGCCAGCAGGGAAGATCCGGGCCAGGGGTTTTTT. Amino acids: CASREDPGQGFF.

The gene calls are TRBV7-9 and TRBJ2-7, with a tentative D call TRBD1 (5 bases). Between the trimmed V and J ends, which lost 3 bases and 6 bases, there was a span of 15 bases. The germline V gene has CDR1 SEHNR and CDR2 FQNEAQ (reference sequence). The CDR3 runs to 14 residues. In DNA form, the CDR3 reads TGTGCCAGCAGCTTGGAAGGGGCAGGGTCCGAGCAGTACTTC. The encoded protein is CASSLEGAGSEQYF.

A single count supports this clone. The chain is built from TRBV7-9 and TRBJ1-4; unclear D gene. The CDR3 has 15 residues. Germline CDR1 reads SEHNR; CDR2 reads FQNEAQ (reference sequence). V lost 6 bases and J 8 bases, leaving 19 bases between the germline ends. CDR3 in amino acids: CASSRTEHKREKLFF. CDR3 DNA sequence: TGTGCCAGCAGTAGGACGGAACATAAGCGGGAAAAACTGTTTTTT.

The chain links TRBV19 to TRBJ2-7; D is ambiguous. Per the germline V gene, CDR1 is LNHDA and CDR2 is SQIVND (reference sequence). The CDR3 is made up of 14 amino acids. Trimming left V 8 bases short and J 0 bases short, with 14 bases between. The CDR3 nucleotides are TGTGCCAGTCGTCGCGACTTCAGCTCCTACGAGCAGTACTTC. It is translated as CASRRDFSSYEQYF. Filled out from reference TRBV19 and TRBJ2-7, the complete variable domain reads DGGITQSPKYLFRKEGQNVTLSCEQNLNHDAMYWYRQDPGQGLRLIYYSQIVNDFQKGDIAEGYSVSREKKESFPLTVTSAQKNPTAFYLCASRRDFSSYEQYFGPGTRLTVT.

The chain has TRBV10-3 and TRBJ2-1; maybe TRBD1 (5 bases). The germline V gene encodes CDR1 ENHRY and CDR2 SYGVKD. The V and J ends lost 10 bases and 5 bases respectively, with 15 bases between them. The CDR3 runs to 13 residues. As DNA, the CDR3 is TGTGCCACCACAGGTAGCCCCGACAATGAGCAGTTCTTC. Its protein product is CATTGSPDNEQFF.